Each of the 6 T cell receptor beta chains below was sequenced from the same sample in a study of graft-versus-host responses after intestinal transplantation. The protocol was immunoSEQ multiplex PCR, while the TCRdb copy is restricted to in-frame clones and leaves out a portion. The sample comprises some 26,000 clones, around 94% of which are singletons, and 0.45% to 0.65% rests with the top ten. This specimen consisted of PBMCs, obtained 156 days after intestinal transplant. The receptor set was obtained from a human patient who received an intestinal transplant, so some T cells may come from the graft donor.

The J gene is TRBJ2-3, the V gene TRBV4-1; TRBD1 matches at 8 bases. CDR3 length: 15 amino acids. Germline-derived CDR1 and CDR2 are MGHRA and YSYEKL. V lost 0 bases to trimming and J lost 4 bases; unmatched junction nucleotides: 3. For the CDR3, the DNA is TGCGCCAGCAGCCAAGAGGACAGGGTAGCAGATACGCAGTATTTT. Protein product: CASSQEDRVADTQYF.

This chain uses TRBV6-1 with TRBJ2-2, with 8 positions matching TRBD1. The V gene end was trimmed by 6 bases and the J gene end by 3 bases; junction bases not matched to a gene: 6. This CDR3 has 15 amino acids. Germline V gives CDR1 MNHNS, CDR2 SASEGT. CDR3 sequence reads: CASRGQGIYTGELFF. CDR3 DNA: TGTGCCAGCAGAGGACAGGGAATTTACACCGGGGAGCTGTTTTTT.

The chain combines TRBV27 with TRBJ2-3; D is unresolved. This CDR3 is 12 amino acids long. Looked up from germline, CDR1 is MNHEY and CDR2 is SMNVEV (reference sequence). V lost 4 bases and J 6 bases, leaving 8 bases between the germline ends. CDR3: CASSWAGDTQYF. CDR3 in DNA: TGTGCCAGCAGTTGGGCAGGCGATACGCAGTATTTT.

The chain carries TRBV12-5 and TRBJ2-5, with TRBD2 matching 8 bases. The CDR3 sequence is 15 residues long. Germline assignment: CDR1 LGHNT and CDR2 FRNRAP. Trimming removed 5 bases from V and 2 bases from J; junction bases left unmatched: 7. CDR3 nucleotides: TGTGCTAGTGGTACCACAGCGGGGGATCAAGAGACCCAGTACTTC. The encoded protein is CASGTTAGDQETQYF.

This chain connects TRBV5-5 to TRBJ1-1; no clear D. From germline, CDR1 is SGHKS and CDR2 YYEKEE (reference sequence). V was trimmed by 2 bases and J by 6 bases, leaving 8 bases between them. The CDR3 loop spans 12 amino acids. The CDR3, as DNA: TGTGCCAGCAGCTTTAACCTCGCTGAAGCTTTCTTT. It is translated as CASSFNLAEAFF.

The chain combines TRBV27 with TRBJ2-3; D may match TRBD1 or TRBD2 (5 bases each). V lost 3 bases and J 2 bases, leaving 12 bases between the germline ends. Germline V gene data show CDR1 as MNHEY and CDR2 as SMNVEV (reference sequence). CDR3 size: 15 residues. CDR3 loop: CASSLGPTPTDTQYF. The CDR3 region has the DNA TGTGCCAGCAGTTTGGGACCAACCCCCACAGATACGCAGTATTTT.